The clone carrying this T cell receptor beta chain was detected a few times. Its target is not known. The entry originates in a study of cytomegalovirus exposure and HLA in healthy donors. Study conclusions and caveats: Cytomegalovirus association was assigned to over 150 TCR beta chains.

The PCR employed 60 Vbeta primers together with 13 Jbeta primers. Data came from immunoSEQ multiplex PCR; TCRdb stores just in-frame clones and leaves some out. Counted here are under 150,000 clones, under 90% occurring once; the ten biggest clones make up 2.5%. This CDR3 contains 11 residues. The V gene lost 9 bases and the J gene lost 4 bases, with 9 bases spanning the gap. Germline lookup yields CDR1 KGHSH and CDR2 LQKENI. This clonotype originated in a male donor in good health and CMV-seronegative. This chain links TRBV18 with TRBJ1-1; perhaps TRBD1 as D (5 bases). Input material: PBMCs. In nucleotides, the CDR3 is TGTGCCAGTTCGGGGGGCACTGAAGCTTTCTTT. Protein sequence: CASSGGTEAFF.